These 7 T cell receptor beta chains came from one sample sequenced in a study of T-cell memory formation after mild COVID-19. TCRdb re-derived calls from the 5' RACE reads in MiXCR, one entry per CDR3 protein. The table lists fewer than 350,000 distinct CDR3 sequences, less than 20% of them singletons, with approximately 20% in the top ten. The sample comprised PBMCs or a T cell subset sorted from them (not recorded which). These receptors were collected from a man between 18 and 29 years old who had mild COVID-19 (a few samples of this study predate the infection). Cell type and time point are not known.

This clonotype was counted only a few times. This chain links TRBV7-2 with TRBJ2-3; no definite D call. V lost 10 bases, J lost 0 bases, and 11 bases lay in between. The CDR3 length is 13 residues. Germline assignment: CDR1 SGHTA and CDR2 FQGNSA. This chain's CDR3 is CAIQPRSTDTQYF. The CDR3, as DNA: TGTGCCATCCAGCCACGGAGCACAGATACGCAGTATTTT.

This clonotype was recorded only once. The chain carries TRBV13 and TRBJ1-1; a weak D match, TRBD1 (5 bases). Looked up from germline, CDR1 is PRHDT and CDR2 is FYEKMQ (reference sequence). The CDR3 sequence is 17 residues long. The V end was cut by 0 bases, the J end by 6 bases, with 20 bases between. The CDR3 region is CASSLGLPGRGFPEAFF. The DNA of the CDR3 is TGTGCCAGCAGCTTAGGCCTTCCAGGGAGAGGGTTTCCTGAAGCTTTCTTT.

This clonotype came up a few times. The chain uses TRBV20-1 and TRBJ1-1; weak D call: TRBD1 (6 bases). This CDR3 is 14 amino acids long. Germline V gene lookup returns CDR1 DFQATT and CDR2 SNEGSKA (reference sequence). V was pared by 0 bases and J by 8 bases, with 16 bases between. CDR3 amino acids: CSARDPAQGWEAFF. CDR3 nucleotides: TGCAGTGCTAGAGATCCGGCGCAGGGGTGGGAAGCTTTCTTT.

The genes are TRBV7-2 and TRBJ1-6; no definite D call. The CDR3 runs to 13 residues. V was trimmed by 2 bases and J by 7 bases, leaving 6 bases between them. CDR1 is SGHTA and CDR2 is FQGNSA in the germline V gene. Written as DNA, the CDR3 is TGTGCCAGCAGCTTACGCAAAAATTCACCCCTCCACTTT. Its protein is CASSLRKNSPLHF. The full variable domain, its missing parts supplied by reference TRBV7-2 and TRBJ1-6, is GAGVSQSPSNKVTEKGKDVELRCDPISGHTALYWYRQSLGQGLEFLIYFQGNSAPDKSGLPSDRFSAERTGGSVSTLTIQRTQQEDSAVYLCASSLRKNSPLHFGNGTRLTVT.

The chain combines TRBV4-1 with TRBJ2-1, with D unclear. The CDR3 is made up of 13 amino acids. Germline V CDR1 and CDR2: MGHRA, YSYEKL. V was cut by 1 base and J by 7 bases, with 8 bases left in between. The CDR3 region is CASSQGWVNEQFF. DNA of the CDR3: TGCGCCAGCAGCCAAGGGTGGGTGAATGAGCAGTTCTTC.

The V and J genes are TRBV20-1 and TRBJ2-5; 11 positions agree with TRBD2. This CDR3 comprises 13 residues. Germline loops: CDR1 DFQATT, CDR2 SNEGSKA (reference sequence). J was trimmed by 7 bases and V by 6 bases; bases with no gene match: 7. The CDR3: CSAFSGGAGTQYF. CDR3 bases: TGCAGTGCGTTTAGCGGGGGGGCAGGGACCCAGTACTTC.

This clonotype showed up many times. This chain connects TRBV20-1 to TRBJ2-5; possibly TRBD1 for D (5 bases). The CDR3 covers 13 residues. The V and J ends lost 0 bases and 1 base respectively, with 6 bases between them. Germline assignment: CDR1 DFQATT and CDR2 SNEGSKA (reference sequence). CDR3 DNA: TGCAGTGCTAGAGACAGGGTCCAAGAGACCCAGTACTTC. Translated: CSARDRVQETQYF.